The T cell receptor beta chain described here comes from a study of blood T cell repertoires in COVID-19. On this clone itself: Other DNA sequences in the sample encode the same CDR3.

Assay: immunoSEQ multiplex PCR; the TCRdb copy retains only in-frame clones and omits some. The data show under 250,000 clones, approximately 85% seen once. The CDR3 extends over 12 amino acids. CDR1 and CDR2 from the germline V gene are MNHEY and SVGEGT. The ends were cut back, 6 bases at V and 1 base at J, with 7 bases in the middle. Seattle's enrolled individuals joined amid active infection and were then monitored longitudinally. The TCR sequence derives from a woman aged 70 to 79 with COVID-19, enrolled during active disease. Sequences were obtained from peripheral blood. The genes are TRBV6-2 or TRBV6-3 and TRBJ2-7; D remains ambiguous. CDR3 nucleotides: TGTGCCAGCAGCCCCAATTCCTACGAGCAGTACTTC. Amino acids: CASSPNSYEQYF.